Sequencing of this T cell receptor beta chain was carried out in a study of shared clonotypes between healthy human individuals. Study as a whole: Three plates each covered CD4 naive and memory; CD8 naive two, CD8 memory one. Study-level findings and limits: Between a few donors, naive CD4 clonotypes were shared at a level of approximately 5%.

CD45RO-negative CD8 cells positively selected for CCR7 made up the naive population, which excluded terminally differentiated effector memory CD45RA+ cells. Donors comprised only Caucasian adults living in Nashville, Tennessee. Germline values: CDR1 MNHNS, CDR2 SASEGT. V lost 5 bases and J lost 2, with 13 bases in between. CDR3 length: 15 residues. Comment on this clone: Its antigen remains unknown.

The assay was immunoSEQ multiplex PCR, and TCRdb's table has in-frame clones only and misses some. Among under 2,000,000 clones listed, approximately 94% were seen once. Sample: naive CD8+ T cells sorted from blood. The rearrangement uses TRBV6-1 and TRBJ2-1, with D possibly being TRBD2 (6 bases). This receptor was identified in a young man in good health. The CDR3 sequence is CASSWEASAYNEQFF. The CDR3 DNA reads TGTGCCAGCAGTTGGGAGGCTAGCGCCTACAATGAGCAGTTCTTC.